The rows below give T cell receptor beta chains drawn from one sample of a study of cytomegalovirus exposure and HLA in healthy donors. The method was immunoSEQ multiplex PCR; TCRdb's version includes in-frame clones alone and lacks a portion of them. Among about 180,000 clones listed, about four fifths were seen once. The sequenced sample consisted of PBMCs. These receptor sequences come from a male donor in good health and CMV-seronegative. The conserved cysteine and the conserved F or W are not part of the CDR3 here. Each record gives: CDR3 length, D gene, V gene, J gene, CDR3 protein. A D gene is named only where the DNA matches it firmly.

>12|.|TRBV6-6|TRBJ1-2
ASSPQGYGDGYT
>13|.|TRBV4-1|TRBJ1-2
ASSQGAGSNSGYT
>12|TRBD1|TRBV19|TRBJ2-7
ASSAGTGYYEQY
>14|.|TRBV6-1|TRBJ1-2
ASSEAGQGVIYGYT
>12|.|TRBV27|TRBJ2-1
ASSLTVTRNEQF
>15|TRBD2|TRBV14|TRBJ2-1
ASSQDPSRGRYNEQF
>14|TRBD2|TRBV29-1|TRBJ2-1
SGEQGSGRAYNEQF
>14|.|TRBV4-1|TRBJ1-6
ASSLETGSYNSPLH
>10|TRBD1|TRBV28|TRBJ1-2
ANRQGSAGYT
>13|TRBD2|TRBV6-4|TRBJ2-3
ASSERAGGTDTQY
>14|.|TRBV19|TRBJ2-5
ASSSRELIYQETQY
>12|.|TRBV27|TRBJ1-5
ASRQGFLEQPQH
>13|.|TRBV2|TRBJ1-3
ASSSPGLSGNTIY
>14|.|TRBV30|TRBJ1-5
AWSLTRGYGNQPQH
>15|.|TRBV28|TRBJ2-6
ASSSLGHSSGANVLT
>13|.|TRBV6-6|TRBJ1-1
ASSYRTVQNTEAF
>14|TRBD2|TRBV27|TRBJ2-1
ASSLYRGGAGNEQF
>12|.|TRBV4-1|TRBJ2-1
ASSGAGSYNEQF
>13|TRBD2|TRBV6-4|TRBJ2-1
ASSQTSGSINEQF
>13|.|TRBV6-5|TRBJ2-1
ASQTGGGNLAEQF
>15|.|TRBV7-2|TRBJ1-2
ASSPKRGGASNYGYT
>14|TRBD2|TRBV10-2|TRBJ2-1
ASSVKRGISYNEQF
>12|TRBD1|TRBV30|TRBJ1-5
AWSGGTGAQPQH
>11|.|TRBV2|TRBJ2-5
ASSRGFGETQY
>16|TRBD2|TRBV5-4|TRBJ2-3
ASSSPGLAGGRADTQY
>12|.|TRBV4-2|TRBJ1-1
ASSQDPLNTEAF
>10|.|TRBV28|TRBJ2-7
ASSFPGGEQY
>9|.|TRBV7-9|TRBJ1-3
ASSLGNTIY
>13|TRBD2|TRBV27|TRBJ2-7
ASSFSGGPTYEQY
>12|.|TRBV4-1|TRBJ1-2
ASSQDPPGYGYT
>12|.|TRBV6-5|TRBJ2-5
ASSYPGQQETQY